The sequence of this T cell receptor (beta chain) was determined in a study of metastatic and nonmetastatic thyroid tumors. This clone was found a few times. In the original workflow: What underpinned the distant-metastasis classifier for papillary thyroid cancer was the set of CDR3 differences across clinicopathological groups. TCRdb reassembled clones from the PCR reads with MiXCR. The authors' filters were not applied to this entry. The sample has 35,000 to 45,000 clones, approximately 3% seen once. Germline trimming cut 3 bases from V and 0 bases from J; bases unmatched to any gene: 7. This CDR3 is 17 amino acids long. Thyroid surgery was preceded by no treatment in any patient.

The chain recombines TRBV12-3 or TRBV12-4 with TRBJ2-7, with 11 bases identical to TRBD2. The sequence derives from a female donor with papillary thyroid cancer or a benign thyroid nodule (not recorded which). Some clones in this sample may be carry-over from other donors' samples. Input material: blood. CDR3 sequence reads: CASSFTGTSGSSYEQYF. In DNA, the CDR3 is TGTGCCAGCAGTTTCACAGGCACTAGCGGGAGCTCCTACGAGCAGTACTTC.